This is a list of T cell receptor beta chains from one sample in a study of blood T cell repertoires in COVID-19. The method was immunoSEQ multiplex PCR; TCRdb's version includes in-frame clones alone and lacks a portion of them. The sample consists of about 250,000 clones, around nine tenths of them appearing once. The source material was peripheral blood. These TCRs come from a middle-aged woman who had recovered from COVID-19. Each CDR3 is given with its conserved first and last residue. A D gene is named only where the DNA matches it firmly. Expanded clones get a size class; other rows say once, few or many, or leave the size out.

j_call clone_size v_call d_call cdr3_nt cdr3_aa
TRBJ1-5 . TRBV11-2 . TGTGCCAGCAGCTTAGATCGGGGACAGCCCCAGCATTTT CASSLDRGQPQHF
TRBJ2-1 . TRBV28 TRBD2 TGTGCCAGCAGCCCGACTTTAGCGGGTGGTTATCAGCAGTTCTTC CASSPTLAGGYQQFF
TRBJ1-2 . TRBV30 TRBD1 TGTGCCTGGAGGGGAACCGGGACAGGGTATAACTATGGCTACACCTTC CAWRGTGTGYNYGYTF
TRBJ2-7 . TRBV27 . TGTGCCAGCAGTTCCGGACTACACTACGAGCAGTACTTC CASSSGLHYEQYF
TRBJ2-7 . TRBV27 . TGTGCCAGCAGTTCCAAGTACTTC CASSSKYF
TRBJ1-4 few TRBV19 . TGTGCCAGTCGGTATTCTAATGAAAAACTGTTTTTT CASRYSNEKLFF
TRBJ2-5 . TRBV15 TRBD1 TGTGCCACCAGCAGCGACACAGGGGGCATTGGGGAGACCCAGTACTTC CATSSDTGGIGETQYF
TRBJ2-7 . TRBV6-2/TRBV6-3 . TGTGCCAGCAGCTTTACGAGGACAGCTCCATCCTTGATGAACTACGAGCAGTACTTC CASSFTRTAPSLMNYEQYF
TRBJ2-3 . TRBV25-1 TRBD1 TGTGCCAGCAGTACACAGGGGATGGATGGCACAGATACGCAGTATTTT CASSTQGMDGTDTQYF
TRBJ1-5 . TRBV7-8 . TGTGCCAGCAGCTTAGGGTTGCTGCGGGGGGGTGAGCCCCAGCATTTT CASSLGLLRGGEPQHF
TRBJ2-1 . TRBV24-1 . TGTGCCACCAGTGAGTGGGGCAGAAACAATGAGCAGTTCTTC CATSEWGRNNEQFF
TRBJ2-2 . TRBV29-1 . TGCAGCGTTGCGAGAGGGGAGCTGTTTTTT CSVARGELFF
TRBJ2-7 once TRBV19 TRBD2 TGTGCCAGTAGTTGGACTAGCGGGACCTACGAGCAGTACTTC CASSWTSGTYEQYF
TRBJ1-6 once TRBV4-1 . TGCGCCAGCAGCCAAGATACAGGAAATTCACCCCTCCACTTT CASSQDTGNSPLHF
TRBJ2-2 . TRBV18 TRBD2 TGTGCCAGCTCACCACAGACTAGCGGGGGACGCGTCGGGGAGCTGTTTTTT CASSPQTSGGRVGELFF
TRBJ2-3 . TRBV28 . TGTGCCAGCAGTTTACGATCATTCCTAATCTATTTT CASSLRSFLIYF
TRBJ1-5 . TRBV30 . TGTGCCTGGAGCGACTTAAATTCACGATATCAGCCCCAGCATTTT CAWSDLNSRYQPQHF
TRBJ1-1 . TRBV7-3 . TGTGCCAGCAGCTTAACGAAACGTAGCTCAGGTGTGACAGCGAGCATGAACACTGAAGCTTTCTTT CASSLTKRSSGVTASMNTEAFF
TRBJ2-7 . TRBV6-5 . TGTGCCAGCAGTTTTACTACAGGGTACGAGCAGTACTTC CASSFTTGYEQYF
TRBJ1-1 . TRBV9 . TGTGCCAGCAGCACACAGGTTAACACTGAAGCTTTCTTT CASSTQVNTEAFF
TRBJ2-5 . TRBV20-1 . TGCAGTGCTAGAGTAGAAGAGACCCAGTACTTC CSARVEETQYF
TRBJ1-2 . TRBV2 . TGTGCCAGCAGTGCCGGGTTGGCTAACTATGGCTACACCTTC CASSAGLANYGYTF
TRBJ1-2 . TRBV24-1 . TGTGCCACCAGTGAAGCAGGGGTCCTCTATGGCTACACCTTC CATSEAGVLYGYTF
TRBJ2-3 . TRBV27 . TGTGCCAGCAGTTTAATCCAGGGGATAACAGATACGCAGTATTTT CASSLIQGITDTQYF
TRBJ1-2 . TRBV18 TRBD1 TGTGCCAGCTCACGGGACAGCCTTAACTATGGCTACACCTTC CASSRDSLNYGYTF
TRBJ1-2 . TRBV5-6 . TGTGCCAGCAGCTTTTCGGCGGCGGGTGGCTACACCTTC CASSFSAAGGYTF
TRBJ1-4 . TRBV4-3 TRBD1 TGCGCCAGCAGCCAAGATTCGGCAGGGGGCAGTGAAAAACTGTTTTTT CASSQDSAGGSEKLFF
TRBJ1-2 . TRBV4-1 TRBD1 TGCGCCAGCAGCCAATCCTACATACAGGGGGCAGCTGGCTACACCTTC CASSQSYIQGAAGYTF
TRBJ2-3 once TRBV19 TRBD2 TGTGCCAGCGGGGGGTATGGGAGCACAGATACGCAGTATTTT CASGGYGSTDTQYF
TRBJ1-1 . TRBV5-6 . TGTGCCAGCAGCTTGGGAGGGAGGAACACTGAAGCTTTCTTT CASSLGGRNTEAFF
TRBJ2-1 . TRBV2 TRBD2 TGTGCCAGCACCTTCGGACTAGCGGGGTACAATGAGCAGTTCTTC CASTFGLAGYNEQFF
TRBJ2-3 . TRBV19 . TGTGCCAGTAGTATTAATCTCGATACGCAGTATTTT CASSINLDTQYF
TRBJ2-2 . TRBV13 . TGTGCCAGCAGCCGAGGGGGGGTGAACACCGGGGAGCTGTTTTTT CASSRGGVNTGELFF
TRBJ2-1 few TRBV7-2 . TGTGCCAGCAGCAGGCCGGGTTACTACAATGAGCAGTTCTTC CASSRPGYYNEQFF
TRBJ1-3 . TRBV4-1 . TGCGCCAGCAGCCAAGAGGGCGGTTCCGGAGTCGTGCAGGGGCGCTCTGGAAACACCATATATTTT CASSQEGGSGVVQGRSGNTIYF
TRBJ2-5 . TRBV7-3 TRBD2 TGTGCCAGCAGCCCGAACCCCTCTCTAGCGGGAGCGGGGAAAGAGACCCAGTACTTC CASSPNPSLAGAGKETQYF
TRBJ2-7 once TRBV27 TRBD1 TGTGCCAGCAGACGACAGGGTTTCGGCTACGAGCAGTACTTC CASRRQGFGYEQYF
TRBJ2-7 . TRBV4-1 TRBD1 TGCGCCAGCAGCCAGCGCCTGACAGGGTTGTACGAGCAGTACTTC CASSQRLTGLYEQYF
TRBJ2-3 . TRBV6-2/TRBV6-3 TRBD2 TGTGCCAGCAGTTACCCCGGGACTAGTGGGACAGATACGCAGTATTTT CASSYPGTSGTDTQYF
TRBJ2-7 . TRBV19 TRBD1 TGTGCCAGTAGCCGGGACAGGGATGGTTACGAGCAGTACTTC CASSRDRDGYEQYF
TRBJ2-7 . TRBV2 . TGTGCCAGCAGCGGCTACGAGCAGTACTTC CASSGYEQYF
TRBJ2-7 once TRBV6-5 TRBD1 TGTGCCAGCAGTAAATGGACAGGGGACGCCGAGCAGTACTTC CASSKWTGDAEQYF
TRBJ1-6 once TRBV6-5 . TGTGCCAGCAGTAACCAAGAACCCGCAGGTTCACCCCTCCACTTT CASSNQEPAGSPLHF
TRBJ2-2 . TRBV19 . TGTGCCAGTAACGTCGGGTTTACCGGGGAGCTGTTTTTT CASNVGFTGELFF
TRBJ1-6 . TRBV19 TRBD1 TGTGCCAGTAGCCTCACAGGGGTATGGTCACCCCTCCACTTT CASSLTGVWSPLHF
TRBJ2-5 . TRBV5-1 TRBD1 TGCGCCAGCTGGCCGGGACAGGGGGTCTACCAAGAGACCCAGTACTTC CASWPGQGVYQETQYF
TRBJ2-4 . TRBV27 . TGTGCCAGCAGTTTGGTGGGAGGCCCCAAAAACATTCAGTACTTC CASSLVGGPKNIQYF
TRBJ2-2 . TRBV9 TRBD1 TGTGCCAGCAGCCCCCAGACAGGGGAGCACGGGGAGCTGTTTTTT CASSPQTGEHGELFF
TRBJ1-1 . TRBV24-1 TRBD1 TGTGCCACCAGTGACGCCGCACGGACAGGGGTGGCTTTCTTT CATSDAARTGVAFF
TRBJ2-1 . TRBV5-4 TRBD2 TGTGCCAGCAGCTTGAATTTCGGGGGGAATGAGCAGTTCTTC CASSLNFGGNEQFF
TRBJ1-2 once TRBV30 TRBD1 TGTGCCTGGAGCGCGGACAGGGTCTTTAACTATGGCTACACCTTC CAWSADRVFNYGYTF
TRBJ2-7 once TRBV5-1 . TGCGCCAGCAGCTTTGGAGGCCAGGGGCCTTCCTACGAGCAGTACTTC CASSFGGQGPSYEQYF
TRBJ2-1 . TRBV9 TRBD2 TGTGCCAGCAGCGTAAGGGATCCTAGCGGGGGGCCGAGCTCCTACAATGAGCAGTTCTTC CASSVRDPSGGPSSYNEQFF
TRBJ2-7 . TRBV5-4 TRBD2 TGTGCCAGCAGCCCGGGACTAGCGGGGGAAAACGGCGAGCAGTACTTC CASSPGLAGENGEQYF